The 31 T cell receptor beta chains below all came from one sample that was sequenced in a study of T cell responses to AZD1222 COVID-19 vaccine. Libraries were prepared by immunoSEQ multiplex PCR; TCRdb keeps only in-frame clonotypes and omits some of them. The repertoire has some 170,000 clones, 75% to 90% of them found once; the top ten carry roughly 4.3%. This material consisted of peripheral blood, taken 28 days after the second dose of the MenACWY control vaccine. Receptors originate from an adult who received the MenACWY meningococcal vaccine as a control.

A single count supports this clone. This rearrangement joins TRBV18 to TRBJ2-2; TRBD2 matches at 7 bases. Trimming took 2 bases from V and 1 from J; bases not matched to a gene: 1. This CDR3 has 15 residues. CDR1 and CDR2 (germline): KGHSH, LQKENI. CDR3 coding DNA: TGTGCCAGCTCACCAAGCGGGAAGAACACCGGGGAGCTGTTTTTT. This translates into CASSPSGKNTGELFF.

The V call is TRBV28, the J call TRBJ1-4; TRBD1 matches at 7 bases. Trimming at V came to 1 base and at J to 5 bases, leaving 7 bases not matched to a gene. Germline assignment: CDR1 MDHEN and CDR2 SYDVKM. The CDR3 is made up of 16 amino acids. The chain's CDR3 is CASSLFPDRENEKLFF. DNA for the CDR3: TGTGCCAGCAGTTTATTTCCCGACAGGGAAAATGAAAAACTGTTTTTT.

The chain joins TRBV28 to TRBJ2-7; weak D call: TRBD1 (6 bases). V was trimmed by 8 bases and J by 5 bases, leaving 22 bases between them. The CDR3 has 15 amino acids. CDR1 and CDR2 (germline): MDHEN, SYDVKM. Here the CDR3 DNA reads TGTGCCAGCGTAGTGAGTCGGGCAGGGGTGGACGAGCAGTACTTC. This gives the protein CASVVSRAGVDEQYF. Together with reference TRBV28 and TRBJ2-7, the CDR3 gives the full variable domain: DVKVTQSSRYLVKRTGEKVFLECVQDMDHENMFWYRQDPGLGLRLIYFSYDVKMKEKGDIPEGYSVSREKKERFSLILESASTNQTSMYLCASVVSRAGVDEQYFGPGTRLTVT.

The J gene is TRBJ2-7, the V gene TRBV4-3; D call uncertain. This CDR3 spans 16 amino acids. Germline V gene sequence: CDR1 LGHNA, CDR2 YSLEER. V was cut by 0 bases and J by 0 bases, with 12 bases left in between. Here the CDR3 DNA reads TGCGCCAGCAGCCAAGATCTTTATGGACCCTCCTACGAGCAGTACTTC. Translating gives CASSQDLYGPSYEQYF.

The rearrangement links TRBV28 to TRBJ1-5; D unclear. The CDR3 sequence is 14 residues long. Germline CDR1 is MDHEN and CDR2 is SYDVKM. The ends were cut back, 7 bases at V and 6 bases at J, with 16 bases in the middle. The CDR3 region has the DNA TGTGCCAGCAAGTCTGGCAGCGACGGTCAGCCCCAGCATTTT. Protein sequence: CASKSGSDGQPQHF.

The chain links TRBV7-2 to TRBJ2-3; TRBD1 aligns across 7 bases. There are 14 residues in the CDR3. Germline V CDR1 and CDR2: SGHTA, FQGNSA. J lost 5 bases, V lost 4 bases, and 6 bases had no gene match. For the CDR3, the DNA is TGTGCCAGCAGCTCTACAGGGGTGGTAGATACGCAGTATTTT. This gives the protein CASSSTGVVDTQYF.

This clone was counted a few times. V usage is TRBV5-1 and J usage is TRBJ2-5, with 8 bases lining up with TRBD1. The CDR3 loop spans 15 amino acids. The junction had 3 bases not matched to a gene; V was cut back by 0 bases and J by 2 bases. Germline CDR1 is SGHRS and CDR2 is YFSETQ. CDR3 region: CASSLEQGVQETQYF. CDR3 nucleotide sequence: TGCGCCAGCAGCTTGGAACAGGGGGTTCAAGAGACCCAGTACTTC.

V gene TRBV28 combines with J gene TRBJ2-3; 15 nucleotides align to TRBD2. Losses at the gene ends were 10 bases for V and 6 bases for J; bases not matched to a gene: 11. The CDR3 loop spans 16 amino acids. From germline, CDR1 is MDHEN and CDR2 SYDVKM. This CDR3 reads CATAGTGLAGGDTQYF. CDR3 DNA sequence: TGTGCCACCGCCGGCACTGGACTAGCGGGGGGGGATACGCAGTATTTT.

J is TRBJ2-7 and V is TRBV21-1. TRBV21-1 is tagged as a pseudogene. CDR3 length: 11 residues. The CDR3 reads CASVRRFCKFF. CDR3 nucleotide sequence: TGTGCCAGCGTACGGCGTTTTTGTAAGTTCTTC.

The V call is TRBV7-9, the J call TRBJ1-4; D not certain. Trimming removed 3 bases at V and 5 bases at J, with 13 bases between. The CDR3 covers 15 residues. Germline V gene lookup returns CDR1 SEHNR and CDR2 FQNEAQ (reference sequence). CDR3 DNA: TGTGCCAGCAGCTTCATACAATTTGGAAATGAAAAACTGTTTTTT. It encodes CASSFIQFGNEKLFF. Using reference TRBV7-9 and TRBJ1-4 for the parts outside the CDR3, the full variable domain is DTGVSQNPRHKITKRGQNVTFRCDPISEHNRLYWYRQTLGQGPEFLTYFQNEAQLEKSRLLSDRFSAERPKGSFSTLEIQRTEQGDSAMYLCASSFIQFGNEKLFFGSGTQLSVL.

The rearrangement joins TRBV6-5 to TRBJ1-5, with unresolved D. This CDR3 has 15 amino acids. V shed 0 bases and J shed 3 bases, with 9 bases lying between them. Germline V gene lookup returns CDR1 MNHEY and CDR2 SVGAGI. The CDR3 region is CASSYSAYFNQPQHF. DNA for the CDR3: TGTGCCAGCAGTTACTCGGCATACTTCAATCAGCCCCAGCATTTT.

CDR3 residues: CASSNYQETQYF. The CDR3 DNA reads as TGTGCCAGCAGTAATTACCAAGAGACCCAGTACTTC. This sequence joins TRBV27 and TRBJ2-5, with no clear D. Per germline, CDR1 MNHEY and CDR2 SMNVEV (reference sequence). The V and J ends lost 5 bases and 0 bases respectively, with 4 bases between them. The CDR3 is 12 amino acids.

The chain couples TRBV28 to TRBJ2-6, with D maybe TRBD1 (6 bases). Germline CDR1 MDHEN, CDR2 SYDVKM. The CDR3 contains 14 residues. V was cut by 4 bases and J by 2 bases, with 6 bases left in between. The CDR3 reads CASSSGAGANVLTF. DNA for the CDR3: TGTGCCAGCAGTTCAGGGGCTGGGGCCAACGTCCTGACTTTC.

This chain connects TRBV3-1 (or the pseudogene TRBV3-2) to TRBJ1-4; D possibly corresponds to TRBD1 (5 bases). There are 12 residues in the CDR3. V lost 2 bases to trimming and J lost 15 bases, with 13 bases between them. Germline CDR1 LGHDT, CDR2 YNNKEL (reference sequence). The CDR3 sequence: CASSQSRSGVFF. The CDR3 DNA sequence: TGTGCCAGCAGCCAATCCAGGTCGGGGGTGTTTTTT.

The sample holds one count of this clone. J is TRBJ1-6 and V is TRBV5-4, with D perhaps TRBD1 (6 bases). V lost 3 bases and J 3 bases, leaving 13 bases between the germline ends. The CDR3 loop spans 16 amino acids. Germline CDR1 reads SGHNT; CDR2 reads YYREEE (reference sequence). The CDR3 DNA sequence: TGTGCCAGCAGCTGGGGGGCCCAAAGCTATAATTCACCCCTCCACTTT. Amino acids: CASSWGAQSYNSPLHF.

This rearrangement joins TRBV6-2 or TRBV6-3 to TRBJ2-1, with 7 nucleotides matching TRBD2. Germline CDR1 MNHEY, CDR2 SVGEGT. This CDR3 has 12 residues. Trimming cost V 5 bases and J 13 bases; bases outside gene matches: 8. CDR3 nucleotide sequence: TGTGCCAGCAGTACCCGAGGGACTATCCAGTTCTTC. It is translated as CASSTRGTIQFF.

The V and J genes are TRBV19 and TRBJ1-2, with TRBD1 matching 10 bases. The germline V gene encodes CDR1 LNHDA and CDR2 SQIVND (reference sequence). The CDR3 loop spans 14 amino acids. V trimming: 5 bases; J trimming: 7 bases; junction bases outside the gene matches: 7. The CDR3 bases are TGTGCCAGTAGTCCCGGGACAGGGGAGGCTGGCTACACCTTC. Its translation: CASSPGTGEAGYTF.

The chain is built from TRBV7-9 and TRBJ1-5; D call uncertain. With 5 bases removed from V and 4 bases from J, the gap between germline ends came to 15 bases. The germline V gene encodes CDR1 SEHNR and CDR2 FQNEAQ (reference sequence). This CDR3 spans 15 amino acids. Here the CDR3 DNA reads TGTGCCAGCAGCCCTTTCGGGTGGGCTAATCAGCCCCAGCATTTT. This sequence encodes CASSPFGWANQPQHF.

This rearrangement joins TRBV30 to TRBJ2-3; TRBD1 matches 10 bases. Germline V gene sequence: CDR1 GTSNPN, CDR2 SVGIG (reference sequence). The CDR3 extends over 15 amino acids. After removal of 4 bases from V and 1 base from J, the junction contained 5 bases not matched to a gene. CDR3: CAWTAGTGGTDTQYF. The CDR3 region has the DNA TGTGCCTGGACCGCCGGGACAGGGGGCACAGATACGCAGTATTTT.

This clone was detected once. V gene TRBV11-2 combines with J gene TRBJ1-3; D is unresolved. The germline gives CDR1 SGHAT, CDR2 FQNNGV. The CDR3 loop spans 14 amino acids. The V and J ends lost 8 bases and 0 bases respectively, with 11 bases between them. The CDR3 sequence: CASGEPFSGNTIYF. For the CDR3, the DNA is TGTGCCAGCGGGGAGCCTTTCTCTGGAAACACCATATATTTT.

The genes are TRBV19 and TRBJ2-3; 8 nucleotides match TRBD2. The V and J ends lost 1 base and 0 bases, in that order; junction bases with no gene match: 3. Looked up from germline, CDR1 is LNHDA and CDR2 is SQIVND (reference sequence). This CDR3 spans 16 amino acids. CDR3: CASSIGSGVSTDTQYF. The DNA for the CDR3 is TGTGCCAGTAGTATAGGTAGCGGGGTTAGCACAGATACGCAGTATTTT.

The chain couples TRBV10-1 to TRBJ2-5, with a possible D match to TRBD2 (6 bases). The CDR3 loop spans 17 amino acids. V was trimmed by 5 bases and J by 5 bases, leaving 24 bases between them. CDR1 WNHNN and CDR2 SYGVQD come from the germline V gene (reference sequence). The CDR3 reads CASSPDPPGVARETQYF. The CDR3 DNA reads as TGCGCCAGCAGTCCCGATCCGCCGGGAGTAGCCCGGGAGACCCAGTACTTC.

The chain couples TRBV10-3 to TRBJ1-4; perhaps TRBD1 as D (6 bases). The CDR3 extends over 16 amino acids. V was pared by 1 base and J by 4 bases, with 13 bases between. CDR1 is ENHRY and CDR2 is SYGVKD in the germline V gene. CDR3 in DNA: TGTGCCATCAGTGAGTTTACAGGGAGAAGTAATGAAAAACTGTTTTTT. Its translation is CAISEFTGRSNEKLFF.

Only one count was recorded for this clone. This chain joins TRBV10-3 and TRBJ1-2; D gene uncertain. The V end lost 4 bases, the J end lost 9 bases, and 12 bases lay between the germline ends. This CDR3 is 12 amino acids long. Germline CDR1 reads ENHRY; CDR2 reads SYGVKD. CDR3 sequence: CAISGETDRYTF. CDR3 nucleotides: TGTGCCATCAGTGGAGAGACGGATCGCTACACCTTC.

The rearrangement joins TRBV2 to TRBJ2-7; a possible D gene is TRBD2 (6 bases). CDR3 length equals 15 residues. Per germline, CDR1 SNHLY and CDR2 FYNNEI. The V and J ends lost 4 bases and 2 bases respectively, with 15 bases between them. The CDR3 DNA reads as TGTGCCAGCAGTGCCGAGATAGCGGAAGCCTACGAGCAGTACTTC. This translates into CASSAEIAEAYEQYF.

The genes are TRBV28 and TRBJ2-7, with D unresolved. Per germline, CDR1 MDHEN and CDR2 SYDVKM. This CDR3 spans 13 amino acids. V shed 5 bases and J shed 3 bases, with 11 bases lying between them. CDR3 loop: CASSPDPYYEQYF. Here the CDR3 DNA reads TGTGCCAGCAGTCCCGACCCTTACTACGAGCAGTACTTC.

This rearrangement joins TRBV10-1 to TRBJ2-7; TRBD1 aligns across 7 bases. CDR1 and CDR2 (germline): WNHNN, SYGVQD (reference sequence). The CDR3 sequence is 16 residues long. V trimming: 4 bases; J trimming: 4 bases; junction bases outside the gene matches: 13. The CDR3 region is CASSVGRAGTAYEQYF. CDR3 nucleotides: TGCGCCAGCAGTGTGGGAAGAGCCGGGACAGCGTACGAGCAGTACTTC.

V is TRBV19 and J is TRBJ2-1, with TRBD2 matching 11 bases. Germline CDR1 is LNHDA and CDR2 is SQIVND (reference sequence). V shed 1 base, J shed 14 bases, and the junction held 7 bases outside the gene matches. The CDR3 loop spans 14 amino acids. CDR3 coding DNA: TGTGCCAGTAGTATAGCTGGACTAGCGGGTCCAGAGTTCTTC. Its protein is CASSIAGLAGPEFF.

The CDR3 DNA reads TGCGCCAGCAGTGACCCTGGAGAAGTTTTGGATGAGCAGTTCTTC. This sequence encodes CASSDPGEVLDEQFF. V and J are TRBV10-2 and TRBJ2-1; D uncertain. Looked up from germline, CDR1 is WSHSY and CDR2 is SAAADI. There are 15 residues in the CDR3. V gave up 3 bases and J gave up 8 bases, with 17 bases separating them.

The chain combines TRBV28 with TRBJ2-7; a possible D gene is TRBD1 (7 bases). The V gene's germline CDR1 is MDHEN and CDR2 SYDVKM. This CDR3 has 13 residues. Trimming left V 4 bases short and J 4 bases short, with 11 bases between. The CDR3 reads CASSSTGRYEQYF. CDR3 coding DNA: TGTGCCAGCAGTTCGACAGGGAGGTACGAGCAGTACTTC.

The gene calls are TRBV28 and TRBJ2-5; no firm D call. Trimming removed 7 bases at V and 5 bases at J, with 17 bases between. The CDR3 spans 14 residues. CDR1 and CDR2 (germline): MDHEN, SYDVKM. The CDR3 region is CASMVYSLGETQYF. In DNA form, the CDR3 reads TGTGCCAGCATGGTGTATTCGTTGGGGGAGACCCAGTACTTC. Full variable domain (missing parts from reference TRBV28 and TRBJ2-5): DVKVTQSSRYLVKRTGEKVFLECVQDMDHENMFWYRQDPGLGLRLIYFSYDVKMKEKGDIPEGYSVSREKKERFSLILESASTNQTSMYLCASMVYSLGETQYFGPGTRLLVL.